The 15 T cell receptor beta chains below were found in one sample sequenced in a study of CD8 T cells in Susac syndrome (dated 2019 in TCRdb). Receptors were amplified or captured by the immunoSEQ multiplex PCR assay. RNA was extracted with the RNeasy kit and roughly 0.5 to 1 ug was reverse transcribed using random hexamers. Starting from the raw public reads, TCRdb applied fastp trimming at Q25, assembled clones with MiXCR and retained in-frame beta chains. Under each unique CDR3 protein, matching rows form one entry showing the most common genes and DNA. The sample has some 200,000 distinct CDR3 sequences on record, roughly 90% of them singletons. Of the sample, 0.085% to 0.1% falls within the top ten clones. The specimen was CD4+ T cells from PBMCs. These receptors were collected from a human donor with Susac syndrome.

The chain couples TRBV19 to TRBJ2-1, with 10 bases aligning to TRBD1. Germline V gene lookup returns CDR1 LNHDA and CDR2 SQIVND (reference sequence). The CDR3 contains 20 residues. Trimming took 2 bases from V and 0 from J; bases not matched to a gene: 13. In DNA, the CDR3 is TGTGCCAGTAGTATATTGGGACAGGGGAAAATCACAAGCTCCTACAATGAGCAGTTCTTC. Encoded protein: CASSILGQGKITSSYNEQFF.

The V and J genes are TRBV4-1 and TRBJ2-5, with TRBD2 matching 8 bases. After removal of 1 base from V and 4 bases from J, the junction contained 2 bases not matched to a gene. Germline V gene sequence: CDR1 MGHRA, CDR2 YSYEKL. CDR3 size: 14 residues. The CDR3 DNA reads TGCGCCAGCAGCCAAGTTAGCGGGGTAGAGACCCAGTACTTC. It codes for CASSQVSGVETQYF.

The CDR3 DNA sequence: TGTGCCAGTAGCTCCCCCGCAGGGGGCGATCAGCCCCAGCATTTT. It encodes CASSSPAGGDQPQHF. This rearrangement joins TRBV19 to TRBJ1-5; 8 bases line up with TRBD1. J lost 5 bases, V lost 6 bases, and 9 bases had no gene match. CDR3 size: 15 residues. Looked up from germline, CDR1 is LNHDA and CDR2 is SQIVND (reference sequence).

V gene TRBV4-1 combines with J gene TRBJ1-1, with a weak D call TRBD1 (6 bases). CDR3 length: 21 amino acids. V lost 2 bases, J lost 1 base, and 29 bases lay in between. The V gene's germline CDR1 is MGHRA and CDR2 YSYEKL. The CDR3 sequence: CASSQSTEPYRVGIRNTEAFF. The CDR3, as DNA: TGCGCCAGCAGCCAAAGTACCGAACCCTACAGGGTTGGTATTAGGAACACTGAAGCTTTCTTT.

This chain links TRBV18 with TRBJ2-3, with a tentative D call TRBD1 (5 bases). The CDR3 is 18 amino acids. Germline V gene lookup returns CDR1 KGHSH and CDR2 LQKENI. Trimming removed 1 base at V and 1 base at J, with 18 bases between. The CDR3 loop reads CASSPLFWGADGTDTQYF. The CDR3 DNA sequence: TGTGCCAGCTCACCACTTTTCTGGGGCGCGGATGGCACAGATACGCAGTATTTT.

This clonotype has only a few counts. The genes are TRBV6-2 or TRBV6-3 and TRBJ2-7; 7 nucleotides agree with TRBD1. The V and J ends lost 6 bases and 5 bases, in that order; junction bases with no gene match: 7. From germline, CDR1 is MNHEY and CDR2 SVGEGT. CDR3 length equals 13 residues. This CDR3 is CASRRGLFDEQYF. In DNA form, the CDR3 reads TGTGCCAGCAGGAGGGGGCTTTTCGACGAGCAGTACTTC.

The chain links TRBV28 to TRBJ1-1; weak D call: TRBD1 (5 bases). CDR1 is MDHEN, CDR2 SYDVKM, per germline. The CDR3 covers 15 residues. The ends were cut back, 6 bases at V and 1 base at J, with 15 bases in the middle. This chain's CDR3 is CASSVPGGENTEAFF. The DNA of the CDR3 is TGTGCCAGCAGCGTCCCTGGGGGGGAGAACACTGAAGCTTTCTTT.

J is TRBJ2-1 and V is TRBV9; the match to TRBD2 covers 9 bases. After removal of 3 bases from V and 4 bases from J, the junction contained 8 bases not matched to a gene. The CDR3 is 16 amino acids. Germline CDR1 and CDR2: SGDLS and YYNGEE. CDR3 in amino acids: CASSASTSGLYNEQFF. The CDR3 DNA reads TGTGCCAGCAGCGCCTCGACTAGCGGACTGTACAATGAGCAGTTCTTC.

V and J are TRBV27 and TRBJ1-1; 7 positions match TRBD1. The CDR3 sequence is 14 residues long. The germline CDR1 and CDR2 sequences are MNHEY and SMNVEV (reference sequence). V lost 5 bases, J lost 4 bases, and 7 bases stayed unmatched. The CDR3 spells CASSNQGGITEAFF. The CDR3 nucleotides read TGTGCCAGCAGTAACCAGGGGGGTATCACTGAAGCTTTCTTT.

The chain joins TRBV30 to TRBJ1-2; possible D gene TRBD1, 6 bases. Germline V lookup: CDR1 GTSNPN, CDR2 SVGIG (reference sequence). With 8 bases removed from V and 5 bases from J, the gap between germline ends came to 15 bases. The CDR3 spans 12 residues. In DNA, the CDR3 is TGTGCCAGCGGACAGAGTTTTTATGGCTACACCTTC. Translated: CASGQSFYGYTF.

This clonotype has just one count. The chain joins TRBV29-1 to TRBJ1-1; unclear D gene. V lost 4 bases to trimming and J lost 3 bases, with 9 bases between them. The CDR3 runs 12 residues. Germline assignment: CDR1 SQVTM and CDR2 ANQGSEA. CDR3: CSVVRDYTEAFF. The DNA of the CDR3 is TGCAGCGTTGTTCGGGATTACACTGAAGCTTTCTTT. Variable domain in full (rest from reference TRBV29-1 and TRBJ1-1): SAVISQKPSRDICQRGTSLTIQCQVDSQVTMMFWYRQQPGQSLTLIATANQGSEATYESGFVIDKFPISRPNLTFSTLTVSNMSPEDSSIYLCSVVRDYTEAFFGQGTRLTVV.

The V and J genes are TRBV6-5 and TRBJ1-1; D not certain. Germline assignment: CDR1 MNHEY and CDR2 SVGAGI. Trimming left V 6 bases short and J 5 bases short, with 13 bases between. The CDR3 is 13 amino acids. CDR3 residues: CASRSSMGTEAFF. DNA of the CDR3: TGTGCCAGCAGGTCGTCGATGGGAACTGAAGCTTTCTTT.

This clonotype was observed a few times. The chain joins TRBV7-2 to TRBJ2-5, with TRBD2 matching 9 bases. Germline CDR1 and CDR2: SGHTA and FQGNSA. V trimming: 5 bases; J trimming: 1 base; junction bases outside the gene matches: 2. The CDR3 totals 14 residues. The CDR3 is CASSDSGGQETQYF. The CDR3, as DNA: TGTGCCAGCAGCGATAGCGGGGGCCAAGAGACCCAGTACTTC.

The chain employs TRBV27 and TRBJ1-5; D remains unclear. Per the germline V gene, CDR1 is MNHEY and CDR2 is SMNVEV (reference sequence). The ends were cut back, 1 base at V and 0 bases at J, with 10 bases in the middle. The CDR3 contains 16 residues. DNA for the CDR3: TGTGCCAGCAGTTTATTTCCCCCTTATAGCAATCAGCCCCAGCATTTT. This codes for CASSLFPPYSNQPQHF.

In DNA form, the CDR3 reads TGTGCCAGCAGTTCATCGTCGGGGAATGGCTACACCTTC. Translation gives CASSSSSGNGYTF. The rearrangement links TRBV6-5 to TRBJ1-2; D is unclear. The ends were cut back, 4 bases at V and 6 bases at J, with 12 bases in the middle. Germline loops: CDR1 MNHEY, CDR2 SVGAGI. This CDR3 comprises 13 residues.